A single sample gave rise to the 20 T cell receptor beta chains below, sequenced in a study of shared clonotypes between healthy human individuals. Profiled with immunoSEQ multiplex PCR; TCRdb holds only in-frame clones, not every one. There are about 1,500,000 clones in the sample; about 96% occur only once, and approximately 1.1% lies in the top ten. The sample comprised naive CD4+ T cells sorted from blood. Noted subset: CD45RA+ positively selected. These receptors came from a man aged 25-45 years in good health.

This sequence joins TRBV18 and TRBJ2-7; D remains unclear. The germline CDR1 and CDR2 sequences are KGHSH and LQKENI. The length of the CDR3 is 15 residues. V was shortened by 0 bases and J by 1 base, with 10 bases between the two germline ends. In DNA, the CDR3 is TGTGCCAGCTCACCACCTAGTCTTCAATCCTACGAGCAGTACTTC. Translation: CASSPPSLQSYEQYF.

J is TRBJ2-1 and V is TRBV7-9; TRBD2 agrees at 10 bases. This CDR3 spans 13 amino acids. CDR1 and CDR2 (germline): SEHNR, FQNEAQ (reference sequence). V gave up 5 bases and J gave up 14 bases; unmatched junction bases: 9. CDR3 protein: CASSNRTGTSEFF. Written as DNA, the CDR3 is TGTGCCAGCAGCAATCGAACCGGGACTAGCGAGTTCTTC.

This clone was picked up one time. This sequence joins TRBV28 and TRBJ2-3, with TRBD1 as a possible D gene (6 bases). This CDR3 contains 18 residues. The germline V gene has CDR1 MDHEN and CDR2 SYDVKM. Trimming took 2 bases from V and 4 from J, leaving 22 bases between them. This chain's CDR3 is CASSLLDSKGGTPDTQYF. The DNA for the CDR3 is TGTGCCAGCAGTTTACTGGACAGTAAAGGTGGGACACCAGATACGCAGTATTTT. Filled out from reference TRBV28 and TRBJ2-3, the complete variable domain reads DVKVTQSSRYLVKRTGEKVFLECVQDMDHENMFWYRQDPGLGLRLIYFSYDVKMKEKGDIPEGYSVSREKKERFSLILESASTNQTSMYLCASSLLDSKGGTPDTQYFGPGTRLTVL.

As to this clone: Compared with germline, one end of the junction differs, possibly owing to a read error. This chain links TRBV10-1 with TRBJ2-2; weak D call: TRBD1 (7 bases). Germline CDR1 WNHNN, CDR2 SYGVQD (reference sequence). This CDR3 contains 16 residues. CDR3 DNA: TGCGCCAGCAGTGAGACCCCAGGGGGGAACTCCGGGGAGCTGTTTTTT. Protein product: CASSETPGGNSGELFF.

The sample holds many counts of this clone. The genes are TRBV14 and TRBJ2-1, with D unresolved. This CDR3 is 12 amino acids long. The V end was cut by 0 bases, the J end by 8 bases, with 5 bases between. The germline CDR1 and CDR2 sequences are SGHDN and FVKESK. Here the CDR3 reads CASSQDGHEQFF. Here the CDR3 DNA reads TGTGCCAGCAGCCAAGATGGACATGAGCAGTTCTTC.

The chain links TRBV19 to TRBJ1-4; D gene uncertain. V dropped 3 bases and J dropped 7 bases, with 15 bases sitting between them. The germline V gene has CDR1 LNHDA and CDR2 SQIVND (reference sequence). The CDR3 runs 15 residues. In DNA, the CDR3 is TGTGCCAGTAGTATTACTCCAGGTTGGAGTGAAAAACTGTTTTTT. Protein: CASSITPGWSEKLFF.

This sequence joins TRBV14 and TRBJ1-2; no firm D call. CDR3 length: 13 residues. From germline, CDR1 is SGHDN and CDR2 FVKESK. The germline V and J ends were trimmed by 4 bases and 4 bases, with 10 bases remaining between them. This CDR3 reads CASSPATSYGYTF. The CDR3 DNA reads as TGTGCCAGCAGCCCAGCGACTTCCTATGGCTACACCTTC.

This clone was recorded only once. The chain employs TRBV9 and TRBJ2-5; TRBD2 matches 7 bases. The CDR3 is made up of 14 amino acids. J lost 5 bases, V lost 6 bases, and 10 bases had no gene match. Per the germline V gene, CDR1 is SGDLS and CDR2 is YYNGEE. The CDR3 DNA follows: TGTGCCAGCAAAATGCGGGAGACGAGTGAGACCCAGTACTTC. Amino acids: CASKMRETSETQYF.

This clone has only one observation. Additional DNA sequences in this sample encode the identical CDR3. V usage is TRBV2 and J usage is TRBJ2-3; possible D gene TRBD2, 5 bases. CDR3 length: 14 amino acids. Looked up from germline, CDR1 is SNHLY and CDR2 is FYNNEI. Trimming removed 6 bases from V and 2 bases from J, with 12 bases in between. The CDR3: CASRDWDYTDTQYF. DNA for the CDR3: TGTGCCAGCAGGGACTGGGATTACACAGATACGCAGTATTTT.

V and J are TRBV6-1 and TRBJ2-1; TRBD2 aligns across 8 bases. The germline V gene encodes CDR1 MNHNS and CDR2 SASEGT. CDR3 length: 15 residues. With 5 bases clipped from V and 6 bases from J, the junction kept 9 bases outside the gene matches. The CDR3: CASSFTSGGINEQFF. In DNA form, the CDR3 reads TGTGCCAGCAGTTTCACTAGCGGCGGAATCAATGAGCAGTTCTTC.

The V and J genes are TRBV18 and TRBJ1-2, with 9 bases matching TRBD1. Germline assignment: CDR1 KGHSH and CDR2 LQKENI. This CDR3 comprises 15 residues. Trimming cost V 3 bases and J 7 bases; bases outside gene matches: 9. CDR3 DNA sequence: TGTGCCAGCTCACCCAAGACAGGGGGTTCTTCTGGCTACACCTTC. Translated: CASSPKTGGSSGYTF.

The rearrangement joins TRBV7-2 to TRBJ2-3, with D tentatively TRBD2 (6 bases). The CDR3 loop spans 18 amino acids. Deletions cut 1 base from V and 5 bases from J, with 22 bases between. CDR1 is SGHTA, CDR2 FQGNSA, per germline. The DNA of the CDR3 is TGTGCCAGCAGCTTAGTGGGTTCCGGCACCGGGAGTGTAGATACGCAGTATTTT. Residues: CASSLVGSGTGSVDTQYF.

DNA of the CDR3: TGTGCCAGTAGCGGGAGTAGGGTAGGAAATGAGCAGTTCTTC. Amino acids: CASSGSRVGNEQFF. The gene calls are TRBV2 and TRBJ2-1, with TRBD2 matching over 9 bases. Losses at the gene ends were 9 bases for V and 7 bases for J; bases not matched to a gene: 10. Germline V CDR1 and CDR2: SNHLY, FYNNEI. This CDR3 is built from 14 residues. Combining the CDR3 with reference TRBV2 and TRBJ2-1 gives the whole variable domain EPEVTQTPSHQVTQMGQEVILRCVPISNHLYFYWYRQILGQKVEFLVSFYNNEISEKSEIFDDQFSVERPDGSNFTLKIRSTKLEDSAMYFCASSGSRVGNEQFFGPGTRLTVL.

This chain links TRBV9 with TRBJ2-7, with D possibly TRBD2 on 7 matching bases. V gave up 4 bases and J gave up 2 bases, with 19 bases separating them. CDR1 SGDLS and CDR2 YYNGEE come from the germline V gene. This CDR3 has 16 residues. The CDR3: CASSFRERDNPYEQYF. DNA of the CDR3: TGTGCCAGCAGCTTTAGAGAGCGGGACAACCCCTACGAGCAGTACTTC. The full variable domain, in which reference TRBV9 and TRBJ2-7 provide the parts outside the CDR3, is DSGVTQTPKHLITATGQRVTLRCSPRSGDLSVYWYQQSLDQGLQFLIQYYNGEERAKGNILERFSAQQFPDLHSELNLSSLELGDSALYFCASSFRERDNPYEQYFGPGTRLTVT.

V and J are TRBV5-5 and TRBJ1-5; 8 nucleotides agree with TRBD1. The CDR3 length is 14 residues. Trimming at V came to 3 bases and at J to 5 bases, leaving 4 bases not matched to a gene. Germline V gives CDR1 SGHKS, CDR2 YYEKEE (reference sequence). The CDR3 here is CASSSWTGHQPQHF. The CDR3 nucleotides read TGTGCCAGCAGCTCATGGACAGGGCATCAGCCCCAGCATTTT.

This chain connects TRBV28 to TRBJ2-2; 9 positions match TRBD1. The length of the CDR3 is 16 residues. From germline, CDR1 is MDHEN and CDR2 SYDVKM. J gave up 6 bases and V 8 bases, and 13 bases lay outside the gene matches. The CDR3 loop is CASVLPTGGRSGELFF. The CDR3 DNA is TGTGCCAGCGTACTACCGACAGGGGGTCGATCCGGGGAGCTGTTTTTT.

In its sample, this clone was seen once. The CDR3 reads CASRKSSGVNTEAFF. The DNA for the CDR3 is TGTGCCAGCAGGAAATCCTCAGGGGTGAACACTGAAGCTTTCTTT. The V gene is TRBV7-3, the J gene TRBJ1-1, with D tentatively TRBD1 (6 bases). The CDR3 contains 15 residues. Trimming removed 6 bases at V and 0 bases at J, with 14 bases between. Germline-derived CDR1 and CDR2 are SGHTA and FQGTGA.

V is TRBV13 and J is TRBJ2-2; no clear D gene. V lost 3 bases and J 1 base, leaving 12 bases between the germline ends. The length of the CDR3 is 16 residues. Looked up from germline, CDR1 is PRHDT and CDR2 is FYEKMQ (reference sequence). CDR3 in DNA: TGTGCCAGCAGCTTTTCCCAGAAAAGGAACACCGGGGAGCTGTTTTTT. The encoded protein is CASSFSQKRNTGELFF.

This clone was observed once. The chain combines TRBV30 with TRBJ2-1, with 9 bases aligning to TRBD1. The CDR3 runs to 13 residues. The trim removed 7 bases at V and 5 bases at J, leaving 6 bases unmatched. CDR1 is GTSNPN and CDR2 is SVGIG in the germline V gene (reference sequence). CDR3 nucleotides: TGTGCCTATGGGGGACAGGGAAACAATGAGCAGTTCTTC. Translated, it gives CAYGGQGNNEQFF.

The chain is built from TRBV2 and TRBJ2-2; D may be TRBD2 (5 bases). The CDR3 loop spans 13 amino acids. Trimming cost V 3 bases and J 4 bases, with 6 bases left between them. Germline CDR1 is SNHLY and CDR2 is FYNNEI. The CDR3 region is CASSDAGTGELFF. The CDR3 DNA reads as TGTGCCAGCAGTGATGCGGGCACCGGGGAGCTGTTTTTT.